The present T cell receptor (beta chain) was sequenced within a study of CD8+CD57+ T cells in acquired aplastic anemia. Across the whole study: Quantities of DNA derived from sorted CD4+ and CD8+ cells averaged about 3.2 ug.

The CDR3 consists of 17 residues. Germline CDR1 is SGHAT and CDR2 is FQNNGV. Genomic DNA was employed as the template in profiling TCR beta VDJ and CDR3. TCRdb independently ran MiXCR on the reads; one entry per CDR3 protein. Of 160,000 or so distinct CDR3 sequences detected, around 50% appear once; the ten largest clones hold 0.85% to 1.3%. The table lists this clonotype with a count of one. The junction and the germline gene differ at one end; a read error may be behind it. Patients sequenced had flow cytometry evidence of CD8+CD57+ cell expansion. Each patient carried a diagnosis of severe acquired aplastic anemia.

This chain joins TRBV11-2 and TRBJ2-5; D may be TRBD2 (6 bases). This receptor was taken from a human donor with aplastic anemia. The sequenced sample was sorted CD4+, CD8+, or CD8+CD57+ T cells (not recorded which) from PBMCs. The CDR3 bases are TGTGCCGGCAGCTATTCGGACGGGGGAAATTTCCAAGAGACCCAGTACTTC. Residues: CAGSYSDGGNFQETQYF.